A selection of T cell receptor beta chains follows, all from one sample in a study of CD4 T cells in relation to SARS-CoV-2 and coronaviruses. Produced via immunoSEQ multiplex PCR; TCRdb's table is partial and in-frame only. Of some 35,000 clones in the sample, approximately 77% were seen once. No antigen is known for these receptors. What was sequenced was naive CD4+ T cells from PBMCs, cultured in vitro. These receptors all come from an adult with COVID-19. CDR3s include the opening cysteine and the closing phenylalanine or tryptophan. Fields, in order: clone size, J gene, V gene, D gene, CDR3 protein, CDR3 DNA. The D gene is left open where the match is weak. The size entry is marked missing in some rows and otherwise reads once, few, many or a size class.

size: NA; J: TRBJ2-5; V: TRBV19; D: NA; CDR3: CASSTRGLQETQYF; DNA: TGTGCCAGTAGTACTCGGGGACTCCAAGAGACCCAGTACTTC
size: NA; J: TRBJ2-7; V: TRBV25-1; D: TRBD1; CDR3: CASSETNTGAGQYF; DNA: TGTGCCAGCAGTGAAACAAACACAGGGGCCGGGCAGTACTTC
size: NA; J: TRBJ2-1; V: TRBV5-4; D: NA; CDR3: CASSFGDNEQFF; DNA: TGTGCCAGCAGCTTCGGAGACAATGAGCAGTTCTTC
size: NA; J: TRBJ1-1; V: TRBV30; D: NA; CDR3: CAWEILNTEAFF; DNA: TGTGCCTGGGAGATATTGAACACTGAAGCTTTCTTT
size: NA; J: TRBJ2-3; V: TRBV25-1; D: NA; CDR3: CASSPWGLTDTQYF; DNA: TGTGCCAGCAGCCCCTGGGGGTTGACAGATACGCAGTATTTT
size: NA; J: TRBJ2-1; V: TRBV6-2/TRBV6-3; D: NA; CDR3: CASSYVGWSRGLYNEQFF; DNA: TGTGCCAGCAGTTACGTGGGTTGGAGTCGAGGTTTATACAATGAGCAGTTCTTC
size: NA; J: TRBJ2-3; V: TRBV19; D: NA; CDR3: CATRSGDSSTDTQYF; DNA: TGTGCCACCCGCTCTGGCGACTCTAGCACAGATACGCAGTATTTT
size: NA; J: TRBJ2-3; V: TRBV10-3; D: NA; CDR3: CAISDVASTDTQYF; DNA: TGTGCCATCAGTGACGTCGCAAGCACAGATACGCAGTATTTT
size: NA; J: TRBJ2-1; V: TRBV11-2; D: NA; CDR3: CASSLGTSVEQFF; DNA: TGTGCCAGCAGCTTAGGGACCTCGGTTGAGCAGTTCTTC
size: NA; J: TRBJ2-7; V: TRBV28; D: NA; CDR3: CASRNAGTPAYEQYF; DNA: TGTGCCAGTAGGAACGCCGGGACTCCAGCCTACGAGCAGTACTTC
size: NA; J: TRBJ2-5; V: TRBV7-9; D: NA; CDR3: CASSRVKSQETQYF; DNA: TGTGCCAGCAGTCGGGTAAAGTCTCAAGAGACCCAGTACTTC
size: NA; J: TRBJ2-7; V: TRBV18; D: TRBD2; CDR3: CASSPPASGRAAEQYF; DNA: TGTGCCAGCTCACCACCGGCTAGCGGGAGGGCCGCCGAGCAGTACTTC
size: NA; J: TRBJ2-7; V: TRBV9; D: TRBD2; CDR3: CASSVDLAGDREQYF; DNA: TGTGCCAGCAGCGTAGACCTAGCGGGAGATCGGGAGCAGTACTTC
size: few; J: TRBJ2-6; V: TRBV27; D: NA; CDR3: CASSFPPGTSEGWANVLTF; DNA: TGTGCCAGCAGTTTCCCCCCCGGGACCTCAGAAGGTTGGGCCAACGTCCTGACTTTC
size: NA; J: TRBJ2-1; V: TRBV7-2; D: TRBD2; CDR3: CASILVGTSGYNEQFF; DNA: TGTGCCAGCATCCTAGTGGGGACTAGCGGCTACAATGAGCAGTTCTTC
size: NA; J: TRBJ1-5; V: TRBV6-1; D: NA; CDR3: CASSELTDHQPQHF; DNA: TGTGCCAGCAGTGAACTAACGGACCATCAGCCCCAGCATTTT
size: NA; J: TRBJ2-2; V: TRBV5-1; D: TRBD2; CDR3: CASSFIAGEDTGELFF; DNA: TGCGCCAGCAGCTTTATAGCGGGAGAGGACACCGGGGAGCTGTTTTTT
size: NA; J: TRBJ2-7; V: TRBV2; D: NA; CDR3: CASSFRDGSYEQYF; DNA: TGTGCCAGCAGTTTCCGGGACGGCTCCTACGAGCAGTACTTC
size: NA; J: TRBJ2-4; V: TRBV29-1; D: TRBD1; CDR3: CSVVRQGEAKNIQYF; DNA: TGCAGCGTTGTTCGTCAGGGGGAAGCCAAAAACATTCAGTACTTC
size: NA; J: TRBJ2-5; V: TRBV6-2/TRBV6-3; D: TRBD2; CDR3: CASSYGVGRAEETQYF; DNA: TGTGCCAGCAGTTATGGCGTCGGGAGGGCCGAGGAGACCCAGTACTTC
size: NA; J: TRBJ2-1; V: TRBV9; D: NA; CDR3: CASSGAGTWDEQFF; DNA: TGTGCCAGCAGCGGGGCCGGGACATGGGATGAGCAGTTCTTC
size: NA; J: TRBJ1-3; V: TRBV5-6; D: NA; CDR3: CASSLASLSGNTIYF; DNA: TGTGCCAGCAGCTTGGCGTCTTTATCTGGAAACACCATATATTTT
size: NA; J: TRBJ2-2; V: TRBV5-1; D: NA; CDR3: CASSSRGPANTGELFF; DNA: TGCGCCAGCAGCTCACGAGGACCCGCGAACACCGGGGAGCTGTTTTTT